Each of the 4 T cell receptor beta chains below was sequenced from the same sample in a study of blood T cell repertoires in COVID-19. Some clones are missing from TCRdb's copy, which holds only in-frame ones; the method was immunoSEQ multiplex PCR. This sample has approximately 94,000 clones, with 85% to 90% found just once. Material for sequencing was peripheral blood. These receptors were taken from an elderly woman with active COVID-19.

CDR3 residues: CASSSEGRETQYF. CDR3 in DNA: TGTGCCAGCAGCTCAGAGGGGAGGGAGACCCAGTACTTC. The chain combines TRBV2 with TRBJ2-5; D possibly corresponds to TRBD2 (6 bases). The germline gives CDR1 SNHLY, CDR2 FYNNEI. Between the trimmed V and J ends, which lost 6 bases and 5 bases, there was a span of 13 bases. The CDR3 runs to 13 residues. The full variable domain, rest sourced from reference TRBV2 and TRBJ2-5, is EPEVTQTPSHQVTQMGQEVILRCVPISNHLYFYWYRQILGQKVEFLVSFYNNEISEKSEIFDDQFSVERPDGSNFTLKIRSTKLEDSAMYFCASSSEGRETQYFGPGTRLLVL.

CDR3 loop: CASRRTGSGVADTQYF. The DNA of the CDR3 is TGTGCCAGCAGGAGGACAGGGTCGGGAGTGGCAGATACGCAGTATTTT. V usage is TRBV6-6 and J usage is TRBJ2-3, with 8 nucleotides matching TRBD1. V lost 6 bases, J lost 4 bases, and 12 bases stayed unmatched. There are 16 residues in the CDR3. From germline, CDR1 is MNHNY and CDR2 SVGAGI (reference sequence).

This chain uses TRBV5-6 with TRBJ2-3; TRBD2 agrees at 15 bases. The germline gives CDR1 SGHDT, CDR2 YYEEEE. Trimming cost V 1 base and J 11 bases; bases outside gene matches: 17. This CDR3 has 19 amino acids. CDR3 protein: CASSLFIPTGTSGRRVQYF. The CDR3 bases are TGTGCCAGCAGCTTGTTTATCCCCACCGGGACTAGCGGGAGGAGAGTGCAGTATTTT.

V and J are TRBV7-8 and TRBJ1-1; 9 bases align to TRBD1. Trimming removed 5 bases from V and 5 bases from J; junction bases left unmatched: 6. This CDR3 is 14 amino acids long. Germline CDR1 SGHVS, CDR2 FQNEAQ. The CDR3 coding sequence is TGTGCCAGCAGCCTAGGGACAGGGAGTACTGAAGCTTTCTTT. This sequence encodes CASSLGTGSTEAFF.